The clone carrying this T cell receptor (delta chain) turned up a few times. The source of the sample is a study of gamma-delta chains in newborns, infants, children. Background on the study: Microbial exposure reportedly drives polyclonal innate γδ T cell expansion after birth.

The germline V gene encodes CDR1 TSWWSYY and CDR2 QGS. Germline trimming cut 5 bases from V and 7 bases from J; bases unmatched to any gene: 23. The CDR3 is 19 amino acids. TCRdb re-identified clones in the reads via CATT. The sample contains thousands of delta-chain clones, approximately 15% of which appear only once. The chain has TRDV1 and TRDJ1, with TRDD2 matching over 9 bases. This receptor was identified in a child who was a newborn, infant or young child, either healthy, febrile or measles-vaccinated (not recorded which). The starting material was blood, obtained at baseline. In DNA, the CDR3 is TGTGCTCTTGGGAAAGGGGTCCTTCCTACGAGGCGACGATCCGGTAAACTCATCTTT. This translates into CALGKGVLPTRRRSGKLIF.